This T cell receptor (beta chain) was obtained from a study of lymphopenia after photon versus proton radiotherapy. Here immunoSEQ multiplex PCR was the method, and the copy in TCRdb shows in-frame clones only, minus some. The sample has tens of thousands of clones; approximately 84% are singletons. Looked up from germline, CDR1 is SNHLY and CDR2 is FYNNEI. V shed 6 bases and J shed 10 bases, with 18 bases lying between them. The CDR3 is 13 residues long. General observations from the study: After the lymphocyte nadir, photon-treated repertoires showed oligoclonal expansion, especially of CD8+ Temra cells. Post-nadir TCR diversity decline inversely tracked overall survival among those who died. Relative stability marked proton patients; photon patients lost diversity and naive cells.

A remark on this clone: No antigen is known for it.

The material sequenced was peripheral blood, taken from a patient treated with proton-based radiotherapy. This chain connects TRBV2 to TRBJ1-1; D remains unclear. The clonotype comes from a man between 60 and 75 years old with pancreatic cancer. The CDR3 is CASRGQVGSGAFF. In DNA, the CDR3 is TGTGCCAGCAGAGGCCAGGTAGGGTCGGGAGCTTTCTTT.